A single sample gave rise to the 23 T cell receptor beta chains below, sequenced in a study of T cell changes during pregnancy in multiple sclerosis. Only in-frame clones appear in the TCRdb table, and some are missing; sequencing was by immunoSEQ multiplex PCR. The repertoire holds under 70,000 clones, with about nine tenths as singletons. Specimen: peripheral blood, collected in the third trimester of pregnancy. These receptors were collected from a female donor in good health, enrolled as a control in a pregnancy study.

The chain couples TRBV7-2 to TRBJ2-1; 10 bases are a match to TRBD1. Germline CDR1 SGHTA, CDR2 FQGNSA. The CDR3 totals 17 residues. V was clipped by 5 bases and J by 6 bases; unmatched bases: 13. In nucleotides, the CDR3 is TGTGCCAGCAGCCCCGTTCGACAGGGGGCAGGGGGCAATGAGCAGTTCTTC. This translates into CASSPVRQGAGGNEQFF.

The V call is TRBV18, the J call TRBJ1-4; D ambiguous. CDR3 length equals 12 residues. Trimming cost V 2 bases and J 8 bases, with 6 bases left between them. Germline V CDR1 and CDR2: KGHSH, LQKENI. CDR3 residues: CASSPSMEKLFF. Here the CDR3 DNA reads TGTGCCAGCTCACCATCAATGGAAAAACTGTTTTTT.

The chain employs TRBV7-9 and TRBJ2-4; 11 positions match TRBD2. Germline-derived CDR1 and CDR2 are SEHNR and FQNEAQ (reference sequence). V shed 2 bases, J shed 4 bases, and the junction held 4 bases outside the gene matches. The CDR3 has 16 amino acids. The CDR3 is CASSLIAGGVKNIQYF. CDR3 nucleotide sequence: TGTGCCAGCAGCTTAATAGCGGGAGGGGTGAAAAACATTCAGTACTTC.

V and J are TRBV9 and TRBJ1-1; unclear D gene. The CDR3 is 14 residues long. The V and J ends lost 8 bases and 1 base respectively, with 15 bases between them. Germline V lookup: CDR1 SGDLS, CDR2 YYNGEE. CDR3 nucleotide sequence: TGTGCCAGTTCCAGAGGCCACCAGAACACTGAAGCTTTCTTT. Translating gives CASSRGHQNTEAFF.

This chain links TRBV7-8 with TRBJ2-3; possibly TRBD2 for D (6 bases). Deletions cut 5 bases from V and 8 bases from J, with 14 bases between. The germline gives CDR1 SGHVS, CDR2 FQNEAQ. This CDR3 comprises 13 residues. CDR3 sequence (DNA): TGTGCCAGCAGCGGGACTGCCGGCGGTACGCAGTATTTT. Translated: CASSGTAGGTQYF.

This chain joins TRBV5-6 and TRBJ2-7; TRBD2 matches at 9 bases. The trim removed 5 bases at V and 7 bases at J, leaving 16 bases unmatched. CDR1 is SGHDT and CDR2 is YYEEEE in the germline V gene. The CDR3 has 16 residues. CDR3 amino acids: CASSSALAGLPGEQYF. The CDR3 DNA sequence: TGTGCCAGCAGTTCGGCCCTAGCGGGGCTCCCGGGGGAGCAGTACTTC. The full variable domain, with the rest looked up from reference TRBV5-6 and TRBJ2-7, is DAGVTQSPTHLIKTRGQQVTLRCSPKSGHDTVSWYQQALGQGPQFIFQYYEEEERQRGNFPDRFSGHQFPNYSSELNVNALLLGDSALYLCASSSALAGLPGEQYFGPGTRLTVT.

The chain joins TRBV6-6 to TRBJ2-7, with TRBD1 matching 7 bases. This CDR3 is 13 amino acids long. Trimming took 6 bases from V and 5 from J; bases not matched to a gene: 7. Per germline, CDR1 MNHNY and CDR2 SVGAGI (reference sequence). CDR3 sequence reads: CASSPGTVNEQYF. Here the CDR3 DNA reads TGTGCCAGCAGCCCCGGGACAGTAAACGAGCAGTACTTC.

The genes are TRBV14 and TRBJ2-1; 13 bases map to TRBD2. The J segment lost 6 bases and the V segment lost 0 bases, leaving 2 bases of the junction unmatched. The CDR3 runs 16 residues. CDR1 and CDR2 from the germline V gene are SGHDN and FVKESK. The chain's CDR3 is CASSQELAGGRNEQFF. The CDR3 DNA sequence: TGTGCCAGCAGCCAAGAACTAGCGGGAGGGCGCAATGAGCAGTTCTTC. The whole variable domain, filled in from reference TRBV14 and TRBJ2-1, reads EAGVTQFPSHSVIEKGQTVTLRCDPISGHDNLYWYRRVMGKEIKFLLHFVKESKQDESGMPNNRFLAERTGGTYSTLKVQPAELEDSGVYFCASSQELAGGRNEQFFGPGTRLTVL.

This clone showed up just once. The chain couples TRBV30 to TRBJ1-4, with D tentatively TRBD1 (6 bases). This CDR3 has 15 amino acids. Per the germline V gene, CDR1 is GTSNPN and CDR2 is SVGIG (reference sequence). V was cut by 7 bases and J by 0 bases, with 15 bases left in between. The chain's CDR3 is CAFDLGQATNEKLFF. The DNA of the CDR3 is TGTGCCTTCGACCTGGGACAAGCAACTAATGAAAAACTGTTTTTT.

The V and J genes are TRBV4-2 and TRBJ2-1; the D is unclear. This CDR3 has 12 residues. CDR1 and CDR2 (germline): LGHNA, YNFKEQ. The V end was cut by 3 bases, the J end by 8 bases, with 8 bases between. CDR3: CASSQGRYEQFF. In DNA form, the CDR3 reads TGTGCCAGCAGCCAGGGCCGATATGAGCAGTTCTTC.

The genes are TRBV27 and TRBJ1-1; D uncertain. CDR1 and CDR2 from the germline V gene are MNHEY and SMNVEV (reference sequence). V lost 4 bases, J lost 5 bases, and 14 bases lay in between. The CDR3 runs 14 residues. The CDR3 bases are TGTGCCAGCAGTTCCCGTCGGGGTGGAACTGAAGCTTTCTTT. Amino acids: CASSSRRGGTEAFF.

The chain carries TRBV27 and TRBJ2-2; the match to TRBD1 covers 8 bases. This CDR3 region has 15 residues. Losses at the gene ends were 4 bases for V and 5 bases for J; bases not matched to a gene: 6. Germline CDR1 MNHEY, CDR2 SMNVEV (reference sequence). Written as DNA, the CDR3 is TGTGCCAGCAGTTCCCGACAGGGGCCTACCGGGGAGCTGTTTTTT. Its protein product is CASSSRQGPTGELFF.

The V gene is TRBV2, the J gene TRBJ2-3; 9 bases fit TRBD2. CDR1 is SNHLY, CDR2 FYNNEI, per germline. The CDR3 loop spans 14 amino acids. V lost 6 bases and J lost 0; bases outside the gene matches: 1. The CDR3 DNA reads as TGTGCCAGCAGGACTAGCGGTAGCACAGATACGCAGTATTTT. It specifies CASRTSGSTDTQYF.

This chain connects TRBV2 to TRBJ2-2; D unresolved. Between the trimmed V and J ends, which lost 6 bases and 0 bases, there was a span of 8 bases. The CDR3 is 14 residues long. Per germline, CDR1 SNHLY and CDR2 FYNNEI. The CDR3 sequence: CASSGRSNTGELFF. CDR3 coding DNA: TGTGCCAGCAGCGGCAGGTCGAACACCGGGGAGCTGTTTTTT.

The chain couples TRBV7-2 to TRBJ2-2; weak D call: TRBD1 (5 bases). This CDR3 is built from 17 residues. V was cut by 2 bases and J by 0 bases, with 13 bases left in between. Germline V gene data show CDR1 as SGHTA and CDR2 as FQGNSA. Here the CDR3 reads CASSLPRTRSNTGELFF. CDR3 in DNA: TGTGCCAGCAGCTTACCTCGGACACGCTCGAACACCGGGGAGCTGTTTTTT.

This chain joins TRBV29-1 and TRBJ2-1; the match to TRBD2 covers 7 bases. This CDR3 comprises 15 residues. Unmatched junction bases numbered 11, after V lost 6 bases and J lost 3 bases. CDR1 is SQVTM and CDR2 is ANQGSEA in the germline V gene. DNA of the CDR3: TGCAGCGTCTCGGGACTAATTGATCTCTACAATGAGCAGTTCTTC. Protein: CSVSGLIDLYNEQFF.

The J gene is TRBJ2-7, the V gene TRBV29-1, with D possibly TRBD2 on 6 matching bases. Germline V CDR1 and CDR2: SQVTM, ANQGSEA. With 1 base removed from V and 0 bases from J, the gap between germline ends came to 10 bases. This CDR3 is built from 14 residues. CDR3 residues: CSVEAGDSSYEQYF. The DNA of the CDR3 is TGCAGCGTTGAAGCCGGGGACTCCTCCTACGAGCAGTACTTC.

This clone was detected only a few times. V gene TRBV27 combines with J gene TRBJ1-5; D is ambiguous. The V end was cut by 3 bases, the J end by 6 bases, with 21 bases between. The CDR3 contains 17 residues. Per the germline V gene, CDR1 is MNHEY and CDR2 is SMNVEV (reference sequence). CDR3 DNA sequence: TGTGCCAGCAGTTTGTTCGGAACAGTCCCTTTTAGTCAGCCCCAGCATTTT. It codes for CASSLFGTVPFSQPQHF.

V is TRBV10-3 and J is TRBJ2-6, with a tentative D call TRBD1 (5 bases). In germline, CDR1 is ENHRY, CDR2 SYGVKD. The CDR3 is 17 residues long. V was clipped by 6 bases and J by 0 bases, with 15 bases between them. CDR3 nucleotide sequence: TGTGCCATCAGAGTGGGGCAGGGATTCTCTGGGGCCAACGTCCTGACTTTC. This translates into CAIRVGQGFSGANVLTF.

This rearrangement joins TRBV25-1 to TRBJ2-3; TRBD2 matches 8 bases. There are 16 residues in the CDR3. J was trimmed by 3 bases and V by 4 bases; bases with no gene match: 9. In germline, CDR1 is MGHDK, CDR2 SYGVNS. In DNA, the CDR3 is TGTGCCAGCAGTGTCCCCAGCGGGAGCGTAACAGATACGCAGTATTTT. This codes for CASSVPSGSVTDTQYF.

The V call is TRBV5-1, the J call TRBJ1-2, with D tentatively TRBD1 (6 bases). Germline loops: CDR1 SGHRS, CDR2 YFSETQ. This CDR3 is built from 15 residues. V was trimmed by 0 bases and J by 2 bases, leaving 11 bases between them. CDR3 nucleotide sequence: TGCGCCAGCAGCTTGGATACAGGGACCAACTATGGCTACACCTTC. This sequence encodes CASSLDTGTNYGYTF.

This chain joins TRBV18 and TRBJ2-7, with 9 bases lining up with TRBD1. CDR1 is KGHSH, CDR2 LQKENI, per germline. This CDR3 has 16 residues. Losses at the gene ends were 5 bases for V and 4 bases for J; bases not matched to a gene: 12. CDR3 in DNA: TGTGCCAGCTCAAGGACAGGGGAGGAGCGGGGATACGAGCAGTACTTC. Translation gives CASSRTGEERGYEQYF.

The CDR3 loop reads CASSKVQNNEQFF. For the CDR3, the DNA is TGTGCCAGCAGCAAGGTACAGAACAATGAGCAGTTCTTC. The genes are TRBV6-6 and TRBJ2-1; no firm D call. The CDR3 is 13 residues long. The germline V and J ends were trimmed by 6 bases and 5 bases, with 11 bases remaining between them. The germline CDR1 and CDR2 sequences are MNHNY and SVGAGI (reference sequence).